The 20 T cell receptor beta chains reported below all come from one sample, sequenced in a study of T cells in Graves' hyperthyroidism and ophthalmopathy. RNA transcripts yielded amplified TCR beta CDR3 regions. Initially, a first-round RT-PCR of the TCR CDR3 employed the HTBI primer set. MiXCR was run by TCRdb on the multiplex PCR reads, yielding one entry per CDR3 protein. This sample has 380,000 or so distinct CDR3 sequences, with about a fifth found just once. The specimen sequenced was blood. The receptors here all came from a woman in her late teens or twenties with Graves' hyperthyroidism.

At least ten counts were recorded for this clonotype. The chain recombines TRBV5-1 with TRBJ2-7; either TRBD1 or TRBD2 may fit D (5 bases each). There are 14 residues in the CDR3. Trimming stripped 5 bases from V and 7 bases from J, with 19 bases between. The germline V gene has CDR1 SGHRS and CDR2 YFSETQ. CDR3 sequence: CASRPGPGQEEQYF. In nucleotides, the CDR3 is TGCGCCAGCAGACCGGGACCGGGGCAGGAAGAGCAGTACTTC. The full variable domain, completed using reference TRBV5-1 and TRBJ2-7, is KAGVTQTPRYLIKTRGQQVTLSCSPISGHRSVSWYQQTPGQGLQFLFEYFSETQRNKGNFPGRFSGRQFSNSRSEMNVSTLELGDSALYLCASRPGPGQEEQYFGPGTRLTVT.

At least ten counts were recorded for this clonotype. The chain combines TRBV12-3 or TRBV12-4 with TRBJ2-3; TRBD1 matches 8 bases. This CDR3 contains 15 residues. With 4 bases clipped from V and 0 bases from J, the junction kept 3 bases outside the gene matches. CDR3 DNA: TGTGCCAGCAGTTCTACAGGGGGTAGCACAGATACGCAGTATTTT. As protein: CASSSTGGSTDTQYF.

This clonotype has a count of ten or more. The chain employs TRBV11-1 and TRBJ2-7; the D is unclear. Germline V gives CDR1 SGHAT, CDR2 FQDESV (reference sequence). CDR3 length: 15 residues. Trimming took off 1 base at V and 6 bases at J, with 16 bases between the two ends. The CDR3 region is CASSLGGNRLAEQYF. DNA for the CDR3: TGTGCCAGCAGCTTAGGCGGCAACCGTCTGGCCGAGCAGTACTTC.

V gene TRBV7-8 combines with J gene TRBJ2-7, with a tentative D call TRBD2 (6 bases). Trimming removed 3 bases at V and 4 bases at J, with 13 bases between. Germline loops: CDR1 SGHVS, CDR2 FQNEAQ. The CDR3 covers 14 residues. This chain's CDR3 is CASSLGTQPYEQYF. Written as DNA, the CDR3 is TGTGCCAGCAGCTTGGGGACTCAGCCTTACGAGCAGTACTTC.

This clonotype occurred many times. The CDR3 DNA is TGTGCCACACAACACGAGACAGGGGTACACACCGGGGAGCTGTTTTTT. Its protein product is CATQHETGVHTGELFF. The rearrangement links TRBV10-3 to TRBJ2-2, with 8 bases aligning to TRBD1. From germline, CDR1 is ENHRY and CDR2 SYGVKD. V gave up 10 bases and J gave up 3 bases; unmatched junction bases: 13. CDR3 length: 16 amino acids.

This clonotype was counted ten times or more. V is TRBV20-1 and J is TRBJ1-2; D gene ambiguous. This CDR3 has 12 residues. Per the germline V gene, CDR1 is DFQATT and CDR2 is SNEGSKA (reference sequence). The V and J ends lost 6 bases and 0 bases respectively, with 8 bases between them. The CDR3 DNA reads as TGCAGTGCCCCTGGATCTAACTATGGCTACACCTTC. It is translated as CSAPGSNYGYTF.

Many counts were recorded for this clonotype. The rearrangement joins TRBV5-1 to TRBJ1-1; tentatively, D is TRBD1 (6 bases). CDR1 and CDR2 (germline): SGHRS, YFSETQ. Trimming removed 7 bases from V and 0 bases from J, with 16 bases in between. This CDR3 is built from 15 residues. DNA of the CDR3: TGCGCCAGCGGAAAAGGGGGGAGCCTGAACACTGAAGCTTTCTTT. Translating gives CASGKGGSLNTEAFF. Combining the CDR3 with reference TRBV5-1 and TRBJ1-1 gives the whole variable domain KAGVTQTPRYLIKTRGQQVTLSCSPISGHRSVSWYQQTPGQGLQFLFEYFSETQRNKGNFPGRFSGRQFSNSRSEMNVSTLELGDSALYLCASGKGGSLNTEAFFGQGTRLTVV.

In this sample, this clonotype turned up many times. The chain uses TRBV11-1 and TRBJ2-7; D call uncertain. With 5 bases removed from V and 1 base from J, the gap between germline ends came to 21 bases. CDR3 length: 17 amino acids. Germline V gene data show CDR1 as SGHAT and CDR2 as FQDESV (reference sequence). The CDR3 region has the DNA TGTGCCAGCAGCGTCACTACAAAGGGAACGGGTTCCTACGAGCAGTACTTC. Amino acids: CASSVTTKGTGSYEQYF.

This clonotype was counted at least ten times. This sequence joins TRBV24-1 and TRBJ1-5, with D hard to call. Trimming took 7 bases from V and 8 from J, leaving 11 bases between them. This CDR3 contains 12 residues. CDR1 KGHDR and CDR2 SFDVKD come from the germline V gene. The CDR3 DNA reads TGTGCCACCAGCGCCACGGGAGAGCCCCAGCATTTT. Protein: CATSATGEPQHF.

The chain couples TRBV12-3 or TRBV12-4 to TRBJ1-1, with 7 nucleotides matching TRBD1. V was clipped by 5 bases and J by 1 base; unmatched bases: 4. This CDR3 contains 14 residues. The CDR3: CASSPQGENTEAFF. The CDR3 DNA sequence: TGTGCCAGCAGTCCGCAGGGGGAGAACACTGAAGCTTTCTTT.

This clonotype was detected many times. The V gene is TRBV6-1, the J gene TRBJ1-2; D is unclear. The CDR3 is made up of 13 amino acids. Deletions cut 3 bases from V and 8 bases from J, with 13 bases between. The germline V gene encodes CDR1 MNHNS and CDR2 SASEGT. This CDR3 reads CASSDGSLRGYTF. In DNA form, the CDR3 reads TGTGCCAGCAGTGACGGGAGCCTCCGGGGCTACACCTTC.

The chain recombines TRBV7-9 with TRBJ2-2; D assignment may be TRBD1 or TRBD2 (5 bases each). CDR1 is SEHNR, CDR2 FQNEAQ, per germline (reference sequence). V lost 3 bases and J lost 7, with 12 bases in between. This CDR3 spans 14 amino acids. The CDR3 is CASSLGTSGGELFF. In DNA, the CDR3 is TGTGCCAGCAGCTTGGGGACCTCGGGCGGGGAGCTGTTTTTT.

This clonotype has at least ten counts. V gene TRBV4-1 combines with J gene TRBJ1-2; D gene unclear. The V end was cut by 4 bases, the J end by 4 bases, with 16 bases between. Germline values: CDR1 MGHRA, CDR2 YSYEKL. The CDR3 extends over 15 amino acids. The CDR3 coding sequence is TGCGCCAGCAGCCCGGGAATTATGGCCATCTATGGCTACACCTTC. It encodes CASSPGIMAIYGYTF.

This clonotype was picked up many times. The chain recombines TRBV25-1 with TRBJ2-4; no clear D. V was clipped by 2 bases and J by 7 bases, with 6 bases between them. There are 12 residues in the CDR3. Germline lookup yields CDR1 MGHDK and CDR2 SYGVNS. The CDR3 nucleotides read TGTGCCAGCAGTGAAGGGTGGAACATTCAGTACTTC. This gives the protein CASSEGWNIQYF.

In this sample, this clonotype turned up a few times. The rearrangement uses TRBV12-3 or TRBV12-4 and TRBJ1-1, with 8 bases aligning to TRBD1. The CDR3 consists of 14 residues. Trimming at V came to 7 bases and at J to 1 base, leaving 5 bases not matched to a gene. The CDR3 reads CASTRQGKNTEAFF. As DNA, the CDR3 is TGTGCCAGCACCAGACAGGGGAAGAACACTGAAGCTTTCTTT.

There are many counts of this clonotype. The rearrangement joins TRBV20-1 to TRBJ2-5; no definite D call. The CDR3 is 11 residues long. Germline lookup yields CDR1 DFQATT and CDR2 SNEGSKA (reference sequence). V gave up 0 bases and J gave up 2 bases, with 1 base separating them. CDR3 residues: CSAREQETQYF. DNA of the CDR3: TGCAGTGCTAGAGAACAAGAGACCCAGTACTTC.

This clonotype was recorded many times. J is TRBJ2-7 and V is TRBV6-5; 7 positions match TRBD1. The germline CDR1 and CDR2 sequences are MNHEY and SVGAGI. This CDR3 is built from 12 residues. V dropped 7 bases and J dropped 5; count of bases not matched to a gene: 5. In DNA, the CDR3 is TGTGCCAGCAAAACAGGGGTCGACGAGCAGTACTTC. Its translation: CASKTGVDEQYF.

V is TRBV6-1 and J is TRBJ1-2, with D perhaps TRBD1 (5 bases). This CDR3 spans 13 amino acids. V was trimmed by 10 bases and J by 6 bases, leaving 18 bases between them. Germline lookup yields CDR1 MNHNS and CDR2 SASEGT. The chain's CDR3 is CATCRRGMDGYTF. The CDR3 DNA sequence: TGTGCCACCTGTCGTCGGGGCATGGATGGCTACACCTTC.

This clonotype was seen many times. The V gene is TRBV6-5, the J gene TRBJ1-2; D unclear. This CDR3 region has 14 residues. With 0 bases removed from V and 7 bases from J, the gap between germline ends came to 12 bases. Germline V CDR1 and CDR2: MNHEY, SVGAGI. CDR3 amino acids: CASSYSLWEGGYTF. In DNA, the CDR3 is TGTGCCAGCAGTTACTCTCTCTGGGAAGGTGGCTACACCTTC.

In this sample, this clonotype turned up many times. The chain uses TRBV6-5 and TRBJ1-2; D is ambiguous. Trimming took 4 bases from V and 5 from J, leaving 5 bases between them. The CDR3 loop spans 11 amino acids. In germline, CDR1 is MNHEY, CDR2 SVGAGI. The CDR3 loop reads CASSLEYGYTF. The DNA of the CDR3 is TGTGCCAGCAGTTTGGAGTATGGCTACACCTTC.